Presented here are 21 T cell receptor beta chains from one specimen sequenced in a study of cytomegalovirus exposure and HLA in healthy donors. Repertoires were generated with immunoSEQ multiplex PCR, while TCRdb's copy carries only in-frame clones and drops some. The table has tens of thousands of clones, roughly 91% seen once. Sequencing was done on a sample of PBMCs. These receptors came from a woman under 40 in good health and CMV-seronegative.

This clone was counted between two and nine times. In DNA form, the CDR3 reads TGTGCCAGCAGGATCCAGGGACTACCCTACGAGCAGTACTTC. Its protein is CASRIQGLPYEQYF. The chain joins TRBV5-4 to TRBJ2-7, with 7 bases fitting TRBD2. The CDR3 covers 14 residues. CDR1 and CDR2 (germline): SGHNT, YYREEE (reference sequence). The V and J ends lost 5 bases and 2 bases, in that order; junction bases with no gene match: 7.

This chain uses TRBV6-5 with TRBJ2-7, with 13 bases lining up with TRBD2. Germline V gives CDR1 MNHEY, CDR2 SVGAGI. CDR3 length equals 14 residues. V shed 6 bases, J shed 6 bases, and the junction held 5 bases outside the gene matches. The CDR3 spells CASRRTSGRLEQYF. Here the CDR3 DNA reads TGTGCCAGCAGAAGGACTAGCGGGAGACTCGAGCAGTACTTC.

This chain connects TRBV4-1 to TRBJ2-1, with 13 bases that match TRBD2. J was trimmed by 0 bases and V by 0 bases; bases with no gene match: 8. This CDR3 spans 20 amino acids. Germline-derived CDR1 and CDR2 are MGHRA and YSYEKL. The CDR3 bases are TGCGCCAGCAGCCAAGAAATCGGGACTAGCGGGGCCAGCTCCTACAATGAGCAGTTCTTC. The encoded protein is CASSQEIGTSGASSYNEQFF.

V is TRBV18 and J is TRBJ2-7; 10 bases are shared with TRBD1. Per the germline V gene, CDR1 is KGHSH and CDR2 is LQKENI. The CDR3 loop spans 15 amino acids. V was pared by 2 bases and J by 2 bases, with 3 bases of the junction left unmatched. The CDR3, as DNA: TGTGCCAGCTCACCAGGGGACAGGGGTGCCTACGAGCAGTACTTC. It specifies CASSPGDRGAYEQYF. Full variable domain (outside the CDR3, taken from reference TRBV18 and TRBJ2-7): NAGVMQNPRHLVRRRGQEARLRCSPMKGHSHVYWYRQLPEEGLKFMVYLQKENIIDESGMPKERFSAEFPKEGPSILRIQQVVRGDSAAYFCASSPGDRGAYEQYFGPGTRLTVT.

This clone was seen just once. This rearrangement joins TRBV18 to TRBJ2-2; 9 bases map to TRBD2. Germline-derived CDR1 and CDR2 are KGHSH and LQKENI. This CDR3 is built from 16 residues. V shed 8 bases, J shed 6 bases, and the junction held 13 bases outside the gene matches. The CDR3 nucleotides read TGTGCCAGCACTGCTAGCGGGGAGGGCCTCGCCGGGGAGCTGTTTTTT. Translating it yields CASTASGEGLAGELFF.

The chain carries TRBV7-2 and TRBJ2-5; D gene uncertain. V gave up 2 bases and J gave up 3 bases, with 10 bases separating them. The CDR3 extends over 14 amino acids. Germline V gene lookup returns CDR1 SGHTA and CDR2 FQGNSA. The CDR3 nucleotides are TGTGCCAGCAGCTTACCCGGCCTAGAAGAGACCCAGTACTTC. Amino acid sequence: CASSLPGLEETQYF.

This clone has just one count. The V gene is TRBV6-5, the J gene TRBJ2-1, with a tentative D call TRBD2 (6 bases). The V gene lost 0 bases and the J gene lost 7 bases, with 10 bases spanning the gap. The CDR3 is made up of 14 amino acids. The germline CDR1 and CDR2 sequences are MNHEY and SVGAGI. The CDR3 is CASSYSEGGNEQFF. CDR3 nucleotides: TGTGCCAGCAGTTACTCGGAGGGCGGGAATGAGCAGTTCTTC.

This clone has only one observation. The chain is built from TRBV9 and TRBJ1-4; TRBD1 might be the D (5 bases). V lost 4 bases, J lost 3 bases, and 13 bases lay in between. Per the germline V gene, CDR1 is SGDLS and CDR2 is YYNGEE. This CDR3 is 15 amino acids long. The CDR3 nucleotides read TGTGCCAGCAGCTATCAGGGTCTCGCTAATGAAAAACTGTTTTTT. Protein: CASSYQGLANEKLFF. Together with reference TRBV9 and TRBJ1-4, the CDR3 gives the full variable domain: DSGVTQTPKHLITATGQRVTLRCSPRSGDLSVYWYQQSLDQGLQFLIQYYNGEERAKGNILERFSAQQFPDLHSELNLSSLELGDSALYFCASSYQGLANEKLFFGSGTQLSVL.

This chain uses TRBV9 with TRBJ2-1, with D possibly matching TRBD1 (5 bases). CDR1 and CDR2 (germline): SGDLS, YYNGEE. The CDR3 extends over 13 amino acids. Trimming left V 1 base short and J 12 bases short, with 14 bases between. The CDR3: CASSVSSQVGQFF. The CDR3 region has the DNA TGTGCCAGCAGCGTAAGCTCACAGGTGGGGCAGTTCTTC.

J is TRBJ1-4 and V is TRBV18, with a weak D call TRBD1 (5 bases). Per germline, CDR1 KGHSH and CDR2 LQKENI. The CDR3 has 15 amino acids. V was clipped by 5 bases and J by 2 bases, with 12 bases between them. The CDR3 nucleotides are TGTGCCAGCTCAAAAGGGGCGCCCACTAATGAAAAACTGTTTTTT. This gives the protein CASSKGAPTNEKLFF.

This chain uses TRBV2 with TRBJ2-3, with 9 positions matching TRBD1. Germline lookup yields CDR1 SNHLY and CDR2 FYNNEI. V lost 6 bases to trimming and J lost 4 bases; unmatched junction nucleotides: 5. This CDR3 is 14 amino acids long. DNA for the CDR3: TGTGCCAGCAGGCCCGACAGGGGGGCAGATACGCAGTATTTT. Translated, it gives CASRPDRGADTQYF.

The chain uses TRBV29-1 and TRBJ1-5, with 7 bases aligning to TRBD1. With 7 bases clipped from V and 0 bases from J, the junction kept 6 bases outside the gene matches. In germline, CDR1 is SQVTM, CDR2 ANQGSEA. This CDR3 has 14 residues. The CDR3 protein is CSASTGFSNQPQHF. CDR3 DNA: TGCAGCGCTTCGACAGGGTTTAGCAATCAGCCCCAGCATTTT.

The rearrangement joins TRBV5-1 to TRBJ1-4; possibly TRBD1 for D (6 bases). Germline V gene lookup returns CDR1 SGHRS and CDR2 YFSETQ. V shed 0 bases and J shed 6 bases, with 18 bases lying between them. The CDR3 is 17 amino acids. CDR3 in DNA: TGCGCCAGCAGCTTGGCCCCCTTCCCTTCAGGGGATGAAAAACTGTTTTTT. Translated: CASSLAPFPSGDEKLFF.

This clone was seen a few times. V gene TRBV18 combines with J gene TRBJ1-1; D ambiguous. Per the germline V gene, CDR1 is KGHSH and CDR2 is LQKENI. Trimming cost V 6 bases and J 0 bases, with 14 bases left between them. This CDR3 contains 15 residues. CDR3 in DNA: TGTGCCAGCTCTTGGCAGGTCTCTATGAACACTGAAGCTTTCTTT. It is translated as CASSWQVSMNTEAFF.

CDR3 sequence (DNA): TGTGCCAGCTCTCAACAGGGAATGGATGGCTACACCTTC. Amino acids: CASSQQGMDGYTF. The V gene is TRBV18, the J gene TRBJ1-2, with D tentatively TRBD1 (6 bases). Germline-derived CDR1 and CDR2 are KGHSH and LQKENI. Trimming pared 6 bases from V and 6 bases from J, leaving 14 bases between. This CDR3 has 13 amino acids.

CDR3 protein: CASSFLPTGKDQPQHF. CDR3 in DNA: TGTGCCAGCAGTTTCCTACCCACAGGGAAGGATCAGCCCCAGCATTTT. V is TRBV27 and J is TRBJ1-5, with D perhaps TRBD1 (6 bases). The CDR3 runs 16 residues. V was trimmed by 3 bases and J by 5 bases, leaving 17 bases between them. Germline V gives CDR1 MNHEY, CDR2 SMNVEV (reference sequence).

The genes are TRBV27 and TRBJ1-1, with D tentatively TRBD1 (6 bases). V was pared by 7 bases and J by 1 base, with 16 bases between. CDR3 length: 15 residues. Germline lookup yields CDR1 MNHEY and CDR2 SMNVEV (reference sequence). CDR3 residues: CASTRVGGANTEAFF. The CDR3 DNA is TGTGCCAGCACCCGAGTAGGGGGTGCGAACACTGAAGCTTTCTTT.

J is TRBJ2-1 and V is TRBV10-3; possible D gene TRBD1, 6 bases. Trimming took 10 bases from V and 3 from J, leaving 16 bases between them. The CDR3 runs 14 residues. CDR1 and CDR2 from the germline V gene are ENHRY and SYGVKD. The CDR3 reads CATEAQGIYNEQFF. The DNA of the CDR3 is TGTGCCACGGAAGCACAGGGTATCTACAATGAGCAGTTCTTC.

The genes are TRBV5-5 and TRBJ2-7; D not certain. Trimming left V 0 bases short and J 0 bases short, with 13 bases between. The CDR3 is 16 amino acids. The germline gives CDR1 SGHKS, CDR2 YYEKEE (reference sequence). The CDR3 spells CASSLGAPVSSYEQYF. The CDR3 DNA reads as TGTGCCAGCAGCTTGGGAGCGCCGGTTAGCTCCTACGAGCAGTACTTC.

The rearrangement joins TRBV5-1 to TRBJ1-2, with 12 nucleotides matching TRBD1. CDR1 is SGHRS, CDR2 YFSETQ, per germline. The CDR3 runs to 16 residues. The V gene end was trimmed by 0 bases and the J gene end by 6 bases; junction bases not matched to a gene: 6. CDR3 DNA sequence: TGCGCCAGCAGCTTGGTGGGACAGGGGGCAAATAATGGCTACACCTTC. Residues: CASSLVGQGANNGYTF.

V is TRBV2 and J is TRBJ1-4; D is unclear. Germline values: CDR1 SNHLY, CDR2 FYNNEI. V was clipped by 7 bases and J by 8 bases, with 14 bases between them. CDR3 length: 13 amino acids. DNA of the CDR3: TGTGCCAGCACCCTACTAGCGGGAGAAAAACTGTTTTTT. Its protein product is CASTLLAGEKLFF. The entire variable domain, with the rest obtained from reference TRBV2 and TRBJ1-4, is as follows: EPEVTQTPSHQVTQMGQEVILRCVPISNHLYFYWYRQILGQKVEFLVSFYNNEISEKSEIFDDQFSVERPDGSNFTLKIRSTKLEDSAMYFCASTLLAGEKLFFGSGTQLSVL.